The clone carrying this T cell receptor beta chain occurred many times. Its antigen is undetermined. Other nucleotide sequences in the sample specify the same CDR3. The record originates from a study of metastatic and nonmetastatic thyroid tumors. About the study: Blood and tumor or nodule tissue repertoires from malignant and benign thyroid patients were compared.

Using MiXCR, TCRdb reanalyzed the PCR reads. This sample has 12,000 to 15,000 clones; around 29% occur once, and the top ten carry roughly 4.2%. Thyroid surgery had not been preceded by any treatment in any patient. Overall study results and limits: Benign nodules reportedly had significantly lower TCR beta diversity than malignant thyroid tumors in blood and tumor.

The origin of this receptor is a female donor with papillary thyroid cancer or a benign thyroid nodule (not recorded which). Some clones in this sample may be carry-over from other donors' samples. Sequencing used blood.

The CDR3 DNA is TGTGCCAGCAGTTTGGGGGGGCGGGAGCTGTTTTTT. Translated, it gives CASSLGGRELFF. The chain joins TRBV27 to TRBJ2-2; the D gene is possibly TRBD2 (7 bases). There are 12 residues in the CDR3. V was shortened by 3 bases and J by 9 bases, with 8 bases between the two germline ends. Germline V gives CDR1 MNHEY, CDR2 SMNVEV (reference sequence).